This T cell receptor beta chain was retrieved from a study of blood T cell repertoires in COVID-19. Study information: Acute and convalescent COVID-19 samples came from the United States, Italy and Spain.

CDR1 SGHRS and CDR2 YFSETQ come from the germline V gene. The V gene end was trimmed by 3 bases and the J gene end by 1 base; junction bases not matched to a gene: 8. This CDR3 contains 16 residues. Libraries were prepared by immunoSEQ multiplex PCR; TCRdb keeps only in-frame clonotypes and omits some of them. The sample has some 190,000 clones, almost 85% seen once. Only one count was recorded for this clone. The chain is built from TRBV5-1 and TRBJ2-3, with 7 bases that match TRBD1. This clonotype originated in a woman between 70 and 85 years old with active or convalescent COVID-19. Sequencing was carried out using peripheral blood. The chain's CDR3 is CASSSYAGGGTDTQYF. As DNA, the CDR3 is TGCGCCAGCAGCTCTTACGCAGGGGGAGGCACAGATACGCAGTATTTT.